These 11 T cell receptor beta chains were sequenced from one sample in a study of molecular identifiers for immune sequencing clone quantification. From the PCR reads, TCRdb called clonotypes with MiXCR, one entry per CDR3 protein. This table has around 70,000 distinct CDR3 sequences, 18% appearing once. The sample consisted of naive CD8+ T cells from blood, with Jurkat cell RNA spiked in. The subset was: FACS-sorted CD8+CD4-CCR7+CD45RA+ naive T cells. The origin of the receptors is a human donor in good health. Some libraries in this study had Jurkat cell RNA spiked in.

In this sample, this clonotype turned up a few times. The rearrangement joins TRBV28 to TRBJ1-6; no clear D. Per the germline V gene, CDR1 is MDHEN and CDR2 is SYDVKM. The CDR3 totals 15 residues. Trimming cost V 3 bases and J 6 bases, with 12 bases left between them. CDR3 sequence (DNA): TGTGCCAGCAGTTTTAGGAGGATAGTTAATTCACCCCTCCACTTT. It codes for CASSFRRIVNSPLHF.

This clonotype was found many times. The chain carries TRBV12-3 or TRBV12-4 and TRBJ2-7; unclear D gene. Trimming removed 2 bases at V and 2 bases at J, with 4 bases between. The CDR3 extends over 12 amino acids. The CDR3 reads CASSLSAYEQYF. The DNA of the CDR3 is TGTGCCAGCAGTTTATCTGCCTACGAGCAGTACTTC.

This clonotype was seen repeatedly, ten times or more. The CDR3 spells CASSHIGEAEKLFF. In nucleotides, the CDR3 is TGTGCCAGCAGTCACATCGGCGAGGCTGAAAAACTGTTTTTT. The chain links TRBV6-6 to TRBJ1-4; the D is unclear. Germline CDR1 is MNHNY and CDR2 is SVGAGI (reference sequence). The CDR3 consists of 14 residues. V lost 5 bases and J lost 7, with 14 bases in between.

The table lists this clonotype with many counts. For the CDR3, the DNA is TGTGCCAGCAGCGCCTGGACAGGGAATAATGAAAAACTGTTTTTT. This codes for CASSAWTGNNEKLFF. The chain is built from TRBV7-9 and TRBJ1-4; TRBD1 matches 8 bases. The CDR3 runs to 15 residues. Losses at the gene ends were 5 bases for V and 4 bases for J; bases not matched to a gene: 6. CDR1 is SEHNR, CDR2 FQNEAQ, per germline (reference sequence).

The chain has TRBV11-3 and TRBJ2-5; 9 bases line up with TRBD1. Germline CDR1 SGHNT, CDR2 YENEEA. This CDR3 contains 14 residues. Losses at the gene ends were 1 base for V and 4 bases for J; bases not matched to a gene: 1. DNA for the CDR3: TGTGCCAGCAGCTTAGTGGGACAGGGAGAGACCCAGTACTTC. It codes for CASSLVGQGETQYF.

This clonotype was observed many times. One end of the junction does not line up with germline, which may come from a read error. J is TRBJ2-7 and V is TRBV25-1, with unresolved D. Germline values: CDR1 MGHDK, CDR2 SYGVNS. CDR3 length: 11 residues. The CDR3, as DNA: TGTGCCAGCAGTGGTGAGGCGGAGCTGTACTTC. It specifies CASSGEAELYF.

With regard to this clonotype: This may come from a read error, since a much larger clone is one base off. As the CDR3 is not closed by the conserved phenylalanine or tryptophan, this likely results from a read error. The chain carries TRBV2 and TRBJ2-1, with D uncertain. The CDR3 is 11 amino acids. The V and J ends lost 7 bases and 8 bases respectively, with 9 bases between them. Germline V gene sequence: CDR1 SNHLY, CDR2 FYNNEI. Here the CDR3 reads CASMFGDEQFL. For the CDR3, the DNA is TGTGCCAGCATGTTTGGGGATGAGCAGTTCCTC.

This clonotype was counted many times. The chain recombines TRBV5-1 with TRBJ2-7; D is perhaps TRBD1 or TRBD2 (5 bases each). V was clipped by 3 bases and J by 0 bases, with 7 bases between them. The CDR3 sequence is 13 residues long. Germline CDR1 reads SGHRS; CDR2 reads YFSETQ. The CDR3 sequence is CASSWDASYEQYF. CDR3 DNA sequence: TGCGCCAGCAGCTGGGACGCCTCCTACGAGCAGTACTTC.

On this clonotype itself: A read error may account for a junction end that differs from germline. This chain joins TRBV5-4 and TRBJ2-1, with 7 bases fitting TRBD2. The CDR3 sequence is 15 residues long. Germline CDR1 is SGHNT and CDR2 is YYREEE (reference sequence). The CDR3 DNA follows: TGTGCCAGCAGCTCTAGCGGCCAGACCTACAATGAGCAGTCCTTC. Its protein product is CASSSSGQTYNEQSF.

The chain employs TRBV6-1 and TRBJ2-1; D unresolved. The CDR3 extends over 16 amino acids. V lost 6 bases and J lost 4, with 19 bases in between. The germline CDR1 and CDR2 sequences are MNHNS and SASEGT. DNA of the CDR3: TGTGCCAGCAGCCAAGAAGGGTCTTTGGGGTACAATGAGCAGTTCTTC. Its translation is CASSQEGSLGYNEQFF.

The sample holds many counts of this clonotype. The chain combines TRBV20-1 with TRBJ2-5; 9 bases fit TRBD1. The length of the CDR3 is 14 residues. Germline trimming cut 1 base from V and 6 bases from J; bases unmatched to any gene: 6. Germline CDR1 reads DFQATT; CDR2 reads SNEGSKA (reference sequence). CDR3 sequence: CSARGLGQGQTQYF. Here the CDR3 DNA reads TGCAGTGCTAGAGGTCTCGGACAGGGGCAGACCCAGTACTTC.